This T cell receptor (beta chain) emerged from a study of cytomegalovirus exposure and HLA in healthy donors. The germline gives CDR1 SGHNT, CDR2 YYREEE (reference sequence). This CDR3 is built from 14 residues. V shed 1 base, J shed 3 bases, and the junction held 2 bases outside the gene matches. On this clone itself: Its antigen is not known.

Here immunoSEQ multiplex PCR was the method, and the copy in TCRdb shows in-frame clones only, minus some. Of a few hundred thousand clones listed, more than 80% are singletons. Study-wide points: Subsequent analysis revealed that first-cohort TCR clusters tended to co-occur in the 120 or so validation repertoires. The classifier reportedly diagnosed cytomegalovirus status with high sensitivity and specificity.

This chain uses TRBV5-4 with TRBJ2-5; 8 bases match TRBD1. Sequenced input: PBMCs. The receptor comes from a woman in her late teens or twenties in good health and CMV-seronegative. The CDR3: CASSLSDREETQYF. The CDR3 coding sequence is TGTGCCAGCAGCTTGTCGGACAGGGAAGAGACCCAGTACTTC.